Included here is one T cell receptor beta chain sequence, with context. As yet, its antigen is unknown. The data originate from a study of cytomegalovirus exposure and HLA in healthy donors. At the level of the study: HLA-typed donors contributed around 85 million unique TCRs, which were held in an early data release.

Both 60 Vbeta primers and 13 Jbeta primers went into the PCR. Repertoires were generated with immunoSEQ multiplex PCR, while TCRdb's copy carries only in-frame clones and drops some. Here the sample spans 150,000 to 200,000 clones, about 71% being singletons. Whole-study results and caveats: Previously analyzed data showed that most TCR beta V segments were productive at a frequency of about 90% or about 30%. The number of N-insertions in an Asian-associated ancestry cluster was reportedly below the roughly 620-donor mean in a later analysis.

CDR1 is SGHAT, CDR2 FQDESV, per germline (reference sequence). This CDR3 region has 18 residues. The V and J ends lost 0 bases and 4 bases, in that order; junction bases with no gene match: 12. The TCR originated in a man aged 50-60 years in good health and CMV-seronegative. V is TRBV11-1 and J is TRBJ1-2; 9 bases match TRBD1. The sequenced sample consisted of PBMCs. The DNA of the CDR3 is TGTGCCAGCAGCTTAGCTGTTATGGGACAGGGTGGCGTCTATGGCTACACCTTC. Residues: CASSLAVMGQGGVYGYTF.